This is a list of T cell receptor beta chains from one sample in a study of CD8 T cells in ankylosing spondylitis. A single record per CDR3 protein comes from TCRdb applying MiXCR to the 5' RACE reads. This sample carries about 340,000 distinct CDR3 sequences, roughly 14% of them seen once, and the ten largest clones take less than 1.1%. Sequencing was performed on blood, either unsorted or a sorted T cell fraction (not recorded which). These receptors all come from a male donor with ankylosing spondylitis or in good health (not recorded which). Each CDR3 is given with its conserved first and last residue. D genes are given only for firm matches. Not every row has a clone size; where given, it reads once, few, many or a size class.

TRBV19	15	TRBJ2-2	TRBD1	-	TGTGCCAGTAGTATACCGGGACAGGGGAGCGGGGAGCTGTTTTTT	CASSIPGQGSGELFF
TRBV7-2	16	TRBJ2-1	-	few	TGTGCCAGCAGCTTAGCGCGGCGGAGCTCCTACAATGAGCAGTTCTTC	CASSLARRSSYNEQFF
TRBV5-1	13	TRBJ2-3	-	few	TGCGCCAGCAAGGGGGTGTTCACAGATACGCAGTATTTT	CASKGVFTDTQYF
TRBV20-1	13	TRBJ1-5	-	-	TGCAGTGCTCCACAGGGCATGAATCAGCCCCAGCATTTT	CSAPQGMNQPQHF
TRBV5-6	16	TRBJ2-1	TRBD2	few	TGTGCCAGCAGCTTTTATCCAGCGGGGGATTGGAATGAGCAGTTCTTC	CASSFYPAGDWNEQFF
TRBV4-1	16	TRBJ2-7	-	few	TGCGCCAGCAGCCAAGATCCTAGGGGGAGGTTGTACGAGCAGTACTTC	CASSQDPRGRLYEQYF
TRBV29-1	13	TRBJ2-2	-	many	TGCAGCGTCCCTTCTTACGGCACCGGGGAGCTGTTTTTT	CSVPSYGTGELFF
TRBV4-1	16	TRBJ2-3	-	-	TGCGCCAGCAGCCACGGGTTGGGGGGGGCCCGGGATACGCAGTATTTT	CASSHGLGGARDTQYF
TRBV20-1	14	TRBJ2-1	TRBD2	few	TGCAGTGCTGGAGCCTCAGGACTAGTCGGGAACAAGTTCTTC	CSAGASGLVGNKFF
TRBV24-1	15	TRBJ2-1	-	few	TGTGCCACCAGTGATCCCGGACTGAGTGGCGATGAGCAGTTCTTC	CATSDPGLSGDEQFF